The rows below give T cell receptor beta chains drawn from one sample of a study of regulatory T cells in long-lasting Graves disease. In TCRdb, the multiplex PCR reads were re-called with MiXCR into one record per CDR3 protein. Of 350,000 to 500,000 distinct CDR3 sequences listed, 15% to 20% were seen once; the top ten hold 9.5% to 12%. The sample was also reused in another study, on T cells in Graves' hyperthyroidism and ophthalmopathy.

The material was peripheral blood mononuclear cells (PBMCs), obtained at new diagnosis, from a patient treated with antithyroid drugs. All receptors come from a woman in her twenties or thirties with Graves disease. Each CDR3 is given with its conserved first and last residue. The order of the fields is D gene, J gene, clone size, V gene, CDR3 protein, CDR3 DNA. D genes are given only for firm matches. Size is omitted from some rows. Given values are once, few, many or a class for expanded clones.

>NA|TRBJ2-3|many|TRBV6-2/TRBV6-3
CASSYSQGLDQLVTQYF
TGTGCCAGCAGTTACTCCCAAGGGCTTGATCAATTGGTTACGCAGTATTTT
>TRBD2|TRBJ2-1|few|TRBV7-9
CASSLLLAENNEQFF
TGTGCCAGCAGCTTATTACTAGCGGAAAACAATGAGCAGTTCTTC
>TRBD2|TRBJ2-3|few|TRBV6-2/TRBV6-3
CASTLAATDTQYF
TGTGCCAGCACACTAGCGGCTACAGATACGCAGTATTTT
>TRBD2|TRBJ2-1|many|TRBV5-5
CASSLDTSGRAGEQFF
TGTGCCAGCAGCTTGGATACTAGCGGGAGGGCCGGTGAGCAGTTCTTC
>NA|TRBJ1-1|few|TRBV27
CATHLRGRNTEAFF
TGTGCCACACACCTTAGGGGGAGAAACACTGAAGCTTTCTTT
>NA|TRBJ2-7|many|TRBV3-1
CASSLPKGEQYF
TGTGCCAGCAGCCTACCTAAGGGCGAGCAGTACTTC
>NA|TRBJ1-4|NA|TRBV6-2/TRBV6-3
CASSHEKLFF
TGTGCCAGCAGCCATGAAAAACTGTTTTTT
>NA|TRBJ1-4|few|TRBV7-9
CASSLSHGEFEKLFF
TGTGCCAGCAGCCTCAGCCACGGAGAGTTTGAAAAACTGTTTTTT
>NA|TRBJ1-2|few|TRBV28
CASSSPRLDSLYGYTF
TGTGCCAGCAGTTCCCCGCGGCTGGACAGCCTATATGGCTACACCTTC
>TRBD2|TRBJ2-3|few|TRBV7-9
CAGSGSITDTQYF
TGTGCCGGCAGCGGGAGTATCACAGATACGCAGTATTTT
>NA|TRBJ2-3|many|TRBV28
CASFGTDSTDTQYF
TGTGCCAGCTTCGGGACTGATAGCACAGATACGCAGTATTTT
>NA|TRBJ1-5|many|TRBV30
CAWSSDSNQPQHF
TGTGCCTGGAGTTCAGATAGCAATCAGCCCCAGCATTTT
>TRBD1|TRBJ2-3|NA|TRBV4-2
CASSQELRQGDTQYF
TGTGCCAGCAGCCAAGAGCTGAGACAGGGAGATACGCAGTATTTT
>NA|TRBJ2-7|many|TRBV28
CASSFSGPYEQYF
TGTGCCAGCAGTTTTAGCGGCCCCTACGAGCAGTACTTC
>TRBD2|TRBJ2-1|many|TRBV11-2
CASKNLLLAGVWNEQFF
TGTGCCAGCAAGAACCTCTTATTAGCGGGAGTTTGGAATGAGCAGTTCTTC
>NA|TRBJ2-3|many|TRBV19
CASSPTDLYTDTQYF
TGTGCCAGTAGCCCGACGGACCTCTACACAGATACGCAGTATTTT
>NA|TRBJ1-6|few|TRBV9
CASSVGGGSPLHF
TGTGCCAGCAGCGTAGGAGGAGGATCACCCCTCCACTTT
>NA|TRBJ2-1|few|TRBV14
CASSQDGWGYYNEQFF
TGTGCCAGCAGCCAAGACGGGTGGGGTTACTACAATGAGCAGTTCTTC
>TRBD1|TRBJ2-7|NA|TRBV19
CASSPAGTGVYEQYF
TGTGCCAGTAGTCCAGCCGGGACAGGAGTTTACGAGCAGTACTTC
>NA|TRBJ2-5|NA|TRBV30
CAWSGGMRVPQYF
TGTGCCTGGAGTGGAGGCATGAGAGTGCCCCAGTACTTC
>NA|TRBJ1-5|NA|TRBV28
CASGSQDQPQHF
TGTGCCAGCGGTTCTCAGGATCAGCCCCAGCATTTT
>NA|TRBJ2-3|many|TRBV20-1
CSAPQGAGLMVTQYF
TGCAGTGCCCCCCAGGGAGCGGGCCTGATGGTTACGCAGTATTTT
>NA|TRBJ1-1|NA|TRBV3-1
CASRRDRHMNTEAFF
TGTGCCAGCAGACGCGACAGGCACATGAACACTGAAGCTTTCTTT
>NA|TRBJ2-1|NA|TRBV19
CASREGGDEQFF
TGTGCCAGTAGGGAAGGAGGCGATGAGCAGTTCTTC
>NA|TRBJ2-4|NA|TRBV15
CATSGGGTGAKNIQYF
TGTGCCACCAGTGGGGGGGGTACAGGGGCCAAAAACATTCAGTACTTC
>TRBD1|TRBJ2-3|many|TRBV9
CASSVGIEDREPDTQYF
TGTGCCAGCAGCGTGGGGATAGAGGACAGGGAGCCAGATACGCAGTATTTT
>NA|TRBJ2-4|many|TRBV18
CASSPPPGLSKNIQYF
TGTGCCAGCTCACCACCCCCAGGGTTGTCCAAAAACATTCAGTACTTC
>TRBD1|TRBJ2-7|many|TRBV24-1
CATSDRGQGGDEQYF
TGTGCCACCAGTGACCGCGGACAGGGCGGCGACGAGCAGTACTTC
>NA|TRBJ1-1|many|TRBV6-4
CASSKTGMNTEAFF
TGTGCCAGCAGTAAAACAGGAATGAACACTGAAGCTTTCTTT
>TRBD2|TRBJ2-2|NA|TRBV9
CASSVGLAGSYGELFF
TGTGCCAGCAGCGTAGGACTAGCGGGATCCTACGGGGAGCTGTTTTTT